Below, 22 T cell receptor beta chains from the same sample are listed, as sequenced in a study of breast tumors, draining lymph nodes, adjacent tissues (dated by TCRdb to 2016 to 2017). The protocol used for the library was multiplex PCR. These reads were obtained on an Illumina HiSeq 2000. TCRdb's own reprocessing of the public reads used fastp at Q25 and MiXCR and kept productive beta chains. One record per CDR3 amino acid sequence lists the most common genes and DNA. A total of some 21,000 distinct CDR3 sequences appear in this sample, approximately 49% of them only once. The ten largest clones capture around 7.8% of the sample. Material for sequencing was breast tumor tissue. Source of these receptors: a female donor with breast cancer. Some clones in this sample may be carry-over from other donors' samples.

J is TRBJ1-6 and V is TRBV19; tentative D call: TRBD1 (5 bases). The CDR3 consists of 15 residues. With 5 bases removed from V and 3 bases from J, the gap between germline ends came to 11 bases. Germline CDR1 reads LNHDA; CDR2 reads SQIVND (reference sequence). The CDR3 region has the DNA TGTGCCAGTAGTGCCTCCGGGGGCTATAATTCACCCCTCCACTTT. Its protein is CASSASGGYNSPLHF.

Ten or more counts support this clonotype. This chain joins TRBV18 and TRBJ2-7, with 7 bases matching TRBD2. The germline CDR1 and CDR2 sequences are KGHSH and LQKENI. This CDR3 region has 16 residues. V was clipped by 2 bases and J by 1 base; unmatched bases: 8. CDR3 sequence: CASSPWEGGKSYEQYF. CDR3 nucleotides: TGTGCCAGCTCACCATGGGAGGGTGGCAAATCCTACGAGCAGTACTTC.

By frequency in the sample, this clonotype is medium-sized (0.01 to 0.1%). V gene TRBV6-4 combines with J gene TRBJ2-3, with 10 bases identical to TRBD2. Germline trimming cut 10 bases from V and 0 bases from J; bases unmatched to any gene: 7. In germline, CDR1 is MRHNA, CDR2 SNTAGT. This CDR3 region has 15 residues. DNA of the CDR3: TGTGCCACGAGCGTACTAGCGGGAAGCACAGATACGCAGTATTTT. Its translation: CATSVLAGSTDTQYF.

The chain recombines TRBV20-1 with TRBJ2-1; 7 nucleotides align to TRBD2. With V trimmed by 6 bases and J by 3 bases, 8 bases remained unmatched. Germline loops: CDR1 DFQATT, CDR2 SNEGSKA (reference sequence). The CDR3 runs 14 residues. CDR3 sequence (DNA): TGCAGTGCCAGCGGGACTGACCACTACAATGAGCAGTTCTTC. It encodes CSASGTDHYNEQFF.

This clonotype occurred once. The gene calls are TRBV20-1 and TRBJ2-3; D gene ambiguous. Germline V gene data show CDR1 as DFQATT and CDR2 as SNEGSKA (reference sequence). The CDR3 contains 12 residues. With 3 bases removed from V and 1 base from J, the gap between germline ends came to 5 bases. Written as DNA, the CDR3 is TGCAGTGCTAGTGTGGGCACAGATACGCAGTATTTT. Translating gives CSASVGTDTQYF.

This chain connects TRBV10-3 to TRBJ2-1; a weak D match, TRBD1 (6 bases). V lost 8 bases to trimming and J lost 6 bases, with 17 bases between them. CDR3 length: 14 residues. Germline lookup yields CDR1 ENHRY and CDR2 SYGVKD. The chain's CDR3 is CAILNQQGSNEQFF. CDR3 bases: TGTGCCATCCTAAACCAACAGGGTTCCAATGAGCAGTTCTTC.

The J gene is TRBJ2-1, the V gene TRBV5-1, with 7 bases that match TRBD2. With 0 bases clipped from V and 7 bases from J, the junction kept 16 bases outside the gene matches. Germline CDR1 and CDR2: SGHRS and YFSETQ. The CDR3 has 18 residues. The CDR3 coding sequence is TGCGCCAGCAGCTTGGGAGGGACGGGAAGCGGGAAGTCGAATGAGCAGTTCTTC. Translated, it gives CASSLGGTGSGKSNEQFF.

This sequence joins TRBV2 and TRBJ2-7; D gene unclear. This CDR3 spans 14 amino acids. The germline V gene encodes CDR1 SNHLY and CDR2 FYNNEI. V was clipped by 7 bases and J by 0 bases, with 13 bases between them. CDR3 loop: CASTAPPCSYEQYF. The CDR3 bases are TGTGCCAGCACTGCACCTCCGTGCTCCTACGAGCAGTACTTC. The variable domain in full, completed from reference TRBV2 and TRBJ2-7, reads EPEVTQTPSHQVTQMGQEVILRCVPISNHLYFYWYRQILGQKVEFLVSFYNNEISEKSEIFDDQFSVERPDGSNFTLKIRSTKLEDSAMYFCASTAPPCSYEQYFGPGTRLTVT.

This clonotype was counted many times. This chain links TRBV5-8 with TRBJ2-5; 12 bases map to TRBD1. Trimming cost V 4 bases and J 5 bases; bases outside gene matches: 12. Germline V gives CDR1 SGHTS, CDR2 YDEGEE. The CDR3 runs to 17 residues. CDR3 amino acids: CASSNRDRGHLSETQYF. The CDR3 DNA reads as TGTGCCAGCAGCAACCGGGACAGGGGGCATCTGTCGGAGACCCAGTACTTC.

Many counts were recorded for this clonotype. The V and J genes are TRBV7-6 and TRBJ2-1; D unclear. Germline CDR1 and CDR2: SGHVS and FNYEAQ. The CDR3 has 13 amino acids. V gave up 1 base and J gave up 10 bases, with 11 bases separating them. CDR3: CASSLDRIREQFF. CDR3 nucleotide sequence: TGTGCCAGCAGCTTAGATCGTATTCGGGAGCAGTTCTTC.

This clonotype was picked up many times. The rearrangement joins TRBV7-2 to TRBJ1-2; unclear D gene. Looked up from germline, CDR1 is SGHTA and CDR2 is FQGNSA. There are 15 residues in the CDR3. Trimming pared 0 bases from V and 0 bases from J, leaving 8 bases between. DNA for the CDR3: TGTGCCAGCAGCTTAGCTCCTGGGGCTAACTATGGCTACACCTTC. Its protein is CASSLAPGANYGYTF.

This clonotype was counted at least ten times. V gene TRBV20-1 combines with J gene TRBJ2-4; D not certain. CDR1 is DFQATT and CDR2 is SNEGSKA in the germline V gene (reference sequence). CDR3 length equals 12 residues. V lost 1 base and J 4 bases, leaving 5 bases between the germline ends. The DNA for the CDR3 is TGCAGTGCTAGAGGGGGAAAAAACATTCAGTACTTC. This sequence encodes CSARGGKNIQYF.

The V gene is TRBV12-3 or TRBV12-4, the J gene TRBJ2-5; no clear D gene. The CDR3 is 13 residues long. The V end was cut by 7 bases, the J end by 1 base, with 10 bases between. The CDR3 is CASTLPPQETQYF. CDR3 DNA: TGTGCCAGCACCCTCCCCCCCCAAGAGACCCAGTACTTC.

The chain uses TRBV20-1 and TRBJ1-3; no clear D. In germline, CDR1 is DFQATT, CDR2 SNEGSKA (reference sequence). The V and J ends lost 7 bases and 11 bases respectively, with 21 bases between them. The CDR3 runs to 13 residues. In DNA form, the CDR3 reads TGCAGTGTAATGAGTAACCCTGGGAACGCCATATATTTT. It encodes CSVMSNPGNAIYF.

Sample share makes this clonotype medium-sized. This chain joins TRBV12-3 or TRBV12-4 and TRBJ2-3, with a tentative D call TRBD2 (5 bases). This CDR3 is 17 amino acids long. The V and J ends lost 2 bases and 1 base respectively, with 16 bases between them. CDR3 DNA sequence: TGTGCCAGCAGTTTACTCCCTTCGGGGTTCGGCACAGATACGCAGTATTTT. The encoded protein is CASSLLPSGFGTDTQYF.

CDR3 residues: CSARASYNSPLHF. DNA for the CDR3: TGCAGTGCTCGCGCCTCCTATAATTCACCCCTCCACTTT. The chain joins TRBV20-1 to TRBJ1-6; D gene unclear. Looked up from germline, CDR1 is DFQATT and CDR2 is SNEGSKA (reference sequence). This CDR3 has 13 residues. The ends were cut back, 5 bases at V and 0 bases at J, with 5 bases in the middle.

This clonotype has a count of ten or more. This sequence joins TRBV7-9 and TRBJ2-7; the D is unclear. V gave up 3 bases and J gave up 7 bases, with 7 bases separating them. CDR3 length: 11 residues. Germline V gene lookup returns CDR1 SEHNR and CDR2 FQNEAQ (reference sequence). The DNA for the CDR3 is TGTGCCAGCAGCTTTATTGGAGAGCAGTACTTC. Translation gives CASSFIGEQYF.

The J gene is TRBJ2-7, the V gene TRBV10-3; 10 bases fit TRBD1. Germline V CDR1 and CDR2: ENHRY, SYGVKD. Trimming cost V 2 bases and J 4 bases; bases outside gene matches: 2. The length of the CDR3 is 14 residues. This CDR3 reads CAISEKGQGYEQYF. For the CDR3, the DNA is TGTGCCATCAGTGAGAAGGGACAGGGGTACGAGCAGTACTTC.

The V and J genes are TRBV5-6 and TRBJ1-4; D is unresolved. Between the trimmed V and J ends, which lost 0 bases and 8 bases, there was a span of 11 bases. The germline CDR1 and CDR2 sequences are SGHDT and YYEEEE. CDR3 size: 14 residues. CDR3 nucleotide sequence: TGTGCCAGCAGCTTGGGACACCCGGACGAAAAACTGTTTTTT. Translating gives CASSLGHPDEKLFF.

Of note for this clonotype: It is likely a read error, because the conserved phenylalanine at the end of the CDR3 is missing. The V and J genes are TRBV5-5 and TRBJ2-6; no reliable D call. The CDR3 covers 16 residues. Per the germline V gene, CDR1 is SGHKS and CDR2 is YYEKEE (reference sequence). The CDR3 nucleotides read TGCGCCAGCAGCAGCTGGGGAACCTCTGGGGCCAACGTCCTGACTTCC. Protein product: CASSSWGTSGANVLTS.

As to this clonotype: The conserved closing phenylalanine or tryptophan is absent in this CDR3, likely reflecting a read error. The J gene is TRBJ2-3, the V gene TRBV30, with 10 bases matching TRBD2. The CDR3 loop spans 14 amino acids. Germline trimming cut 4 bases from V and 4 bases from J; bases unmatched to any gene: 5. Per the germline V gene, CDR1 is GTSNPN and CDR2 is SVGIG (reference sequence). The CDR3 DNA reads as TGTGCCTGGACCAGCGGGAGGGAGGCAGATACGCAGTATCTT. Translation gives CAWTSGREADTQYL.

The chain combines TRBV15 with TRBJ2-5, with 13 bases matching TRBD2. The CDR3 is 17 amino acids. Germline V gene sequence: CDR1 LNHNV, CDR2 YYDKDF (reference sequence). The junction had 6 bases not matched to a gene; V was cut back by 1 base and J by 4 bases. CDR3 nucleotides: TGTGCCACCAGCAGAGCCTTTGGACTAGCGGGAGTAGAGACCCAGTACTTC. Its translation: CATSRAFGLAGVETQYF.